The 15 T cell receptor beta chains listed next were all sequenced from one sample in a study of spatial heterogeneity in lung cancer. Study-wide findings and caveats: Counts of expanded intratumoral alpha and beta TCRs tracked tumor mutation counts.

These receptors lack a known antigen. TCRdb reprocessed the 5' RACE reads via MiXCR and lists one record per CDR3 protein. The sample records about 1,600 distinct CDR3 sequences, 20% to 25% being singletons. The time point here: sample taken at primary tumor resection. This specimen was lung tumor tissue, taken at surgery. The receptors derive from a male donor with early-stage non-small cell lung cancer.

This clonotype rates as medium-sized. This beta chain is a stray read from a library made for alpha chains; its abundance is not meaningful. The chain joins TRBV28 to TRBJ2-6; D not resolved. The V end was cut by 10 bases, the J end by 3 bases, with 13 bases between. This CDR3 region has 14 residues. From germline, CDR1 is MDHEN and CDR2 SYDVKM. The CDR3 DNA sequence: TGTGCCACCGAGAGGTCCGGTGGGGCCAACGTCCTGACTTTC. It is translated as CATERSGGANVLTF.

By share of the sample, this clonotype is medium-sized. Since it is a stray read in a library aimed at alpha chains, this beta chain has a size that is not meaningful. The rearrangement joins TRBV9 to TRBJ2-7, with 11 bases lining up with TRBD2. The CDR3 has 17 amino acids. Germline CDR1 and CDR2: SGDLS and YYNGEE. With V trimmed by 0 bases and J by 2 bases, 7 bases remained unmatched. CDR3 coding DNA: TGTGCCAGCAGCGTAGGGGGAAAGGGACTAGCGGCCTACGAGCAGTACTTC. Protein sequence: CASSVGGKGLAAYEQYF.

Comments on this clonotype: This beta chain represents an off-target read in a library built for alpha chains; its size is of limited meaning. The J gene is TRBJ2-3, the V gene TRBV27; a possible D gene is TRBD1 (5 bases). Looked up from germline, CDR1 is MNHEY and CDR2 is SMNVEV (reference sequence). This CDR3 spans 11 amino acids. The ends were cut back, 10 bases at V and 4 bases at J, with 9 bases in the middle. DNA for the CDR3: TGTGCCACCAACAGGCCAGATACGCAGTATTTT. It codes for CATNRPDTQYF.

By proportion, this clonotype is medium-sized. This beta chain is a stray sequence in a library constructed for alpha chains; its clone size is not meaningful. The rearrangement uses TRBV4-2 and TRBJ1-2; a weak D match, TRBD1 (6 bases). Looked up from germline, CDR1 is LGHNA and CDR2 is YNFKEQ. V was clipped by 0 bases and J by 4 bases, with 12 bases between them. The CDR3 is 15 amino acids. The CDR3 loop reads CASSQDQIGGYGYTF. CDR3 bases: TGTGCCAGCAGCCAAGATCAGATAGGGGGCTATGGCTACACCTTC.

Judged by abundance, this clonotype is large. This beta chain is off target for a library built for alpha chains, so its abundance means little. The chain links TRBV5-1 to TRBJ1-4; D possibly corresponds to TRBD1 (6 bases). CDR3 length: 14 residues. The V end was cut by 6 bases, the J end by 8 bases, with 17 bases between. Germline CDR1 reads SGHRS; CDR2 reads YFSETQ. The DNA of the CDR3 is TGCGCCAGCACCTGGGGGCGTCAGGGGGAAAAACTGTTTTTT. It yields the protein CASTWGRQGEKLFF.

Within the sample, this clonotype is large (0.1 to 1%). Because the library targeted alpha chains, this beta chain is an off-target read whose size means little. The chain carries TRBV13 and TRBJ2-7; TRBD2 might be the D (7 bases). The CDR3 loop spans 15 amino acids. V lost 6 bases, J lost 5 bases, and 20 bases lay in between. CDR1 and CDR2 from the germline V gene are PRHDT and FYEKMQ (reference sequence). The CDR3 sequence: CASSFAIGGVDEQYF. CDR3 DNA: TGTGCCAGCAGTTTTGCGATAGGGGGGGTAGACGAGCAGTACTTC.

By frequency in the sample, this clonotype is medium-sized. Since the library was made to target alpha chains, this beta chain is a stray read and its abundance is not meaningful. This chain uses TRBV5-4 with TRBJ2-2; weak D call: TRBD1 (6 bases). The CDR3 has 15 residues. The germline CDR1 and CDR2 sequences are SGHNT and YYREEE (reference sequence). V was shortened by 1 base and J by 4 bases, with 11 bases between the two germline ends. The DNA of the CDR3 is TGTGCCAGCAGCTTGTGGGACAAGAGCACCGGGGAGCTGTTTTTT. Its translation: CASSLWDKSTGELFF.

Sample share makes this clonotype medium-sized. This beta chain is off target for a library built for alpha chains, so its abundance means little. This CDR3 is CAWNPGADGSPLHF. The CDR3 DNA follows: TGTGCCTGGAATCCGGGGGCGGACGGATCACCCCTCCACTTT. The gene calls are TRBV30 and TRBJ1-6; TRBD1 is a possible D gene (6 bases). Germline V gene data show CDR1 as GTSNPN and CDR2 as SVGIG (reference sequence). Deletions cut 4 bases from V and 10 bases from J, with 17 bases between. This CDR3 spans 14 amino acids.

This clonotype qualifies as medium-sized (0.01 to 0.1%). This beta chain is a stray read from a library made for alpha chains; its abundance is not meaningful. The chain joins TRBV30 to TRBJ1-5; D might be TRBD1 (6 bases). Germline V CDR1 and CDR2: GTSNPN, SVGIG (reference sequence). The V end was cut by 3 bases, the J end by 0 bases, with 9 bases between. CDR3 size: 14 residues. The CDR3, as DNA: TGTGCCTGGAGAGGGGGAAATAGCAATCAGCCCCAGCATTTT. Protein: CAWRGGNSNQPQHF.

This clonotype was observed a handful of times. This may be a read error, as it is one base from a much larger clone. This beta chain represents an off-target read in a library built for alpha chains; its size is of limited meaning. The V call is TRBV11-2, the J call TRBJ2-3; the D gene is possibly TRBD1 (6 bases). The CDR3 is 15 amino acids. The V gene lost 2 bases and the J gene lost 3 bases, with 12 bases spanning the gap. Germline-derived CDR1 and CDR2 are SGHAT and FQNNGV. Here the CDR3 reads CASSLSEGVTDTQYF. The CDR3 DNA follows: TGTGCCAGCAGCTTAAGCGAGGGGGTGACAGATACGCAGTATTTT.

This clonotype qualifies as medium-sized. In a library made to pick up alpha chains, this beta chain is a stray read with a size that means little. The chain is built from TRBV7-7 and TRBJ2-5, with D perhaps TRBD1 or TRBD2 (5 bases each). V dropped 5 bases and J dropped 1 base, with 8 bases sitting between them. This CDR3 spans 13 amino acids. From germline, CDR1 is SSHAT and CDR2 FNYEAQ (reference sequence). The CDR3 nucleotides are TGTGCCAGCAGCGGGACGCCCCAAGAGACCCAGTACTTC. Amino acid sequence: CASSGTPQETQYF.

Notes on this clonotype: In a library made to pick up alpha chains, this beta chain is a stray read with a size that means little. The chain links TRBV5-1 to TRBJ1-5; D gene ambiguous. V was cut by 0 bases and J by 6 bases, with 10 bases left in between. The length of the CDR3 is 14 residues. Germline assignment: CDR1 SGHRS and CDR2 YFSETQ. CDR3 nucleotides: TGCGCCAGCAGCTTGGGTAGGGAGGGTCAGCCCCAGCATTTT. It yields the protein CASSLGREGQPQHF.

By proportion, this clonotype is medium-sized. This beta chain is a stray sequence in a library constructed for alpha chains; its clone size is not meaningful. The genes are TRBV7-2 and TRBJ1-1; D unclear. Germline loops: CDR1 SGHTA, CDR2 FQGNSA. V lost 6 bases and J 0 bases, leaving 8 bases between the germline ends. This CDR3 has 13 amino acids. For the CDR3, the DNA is TGTGCCAGCAGTACGGAAATGAACACTGAAGCTTTCTTT. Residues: CASSTEMNTEAFF. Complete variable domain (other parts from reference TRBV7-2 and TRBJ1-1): GAGVSQSPSNKVTEKGKDVELRCDPISGHTALYWYRQSLGQGLEFLIYFQGNSAPDKSGLPSDRFSAERTGGSVSTLTIQRTQQEDSAVYLCASSTEMNTEAFFGQGTRLTVV.

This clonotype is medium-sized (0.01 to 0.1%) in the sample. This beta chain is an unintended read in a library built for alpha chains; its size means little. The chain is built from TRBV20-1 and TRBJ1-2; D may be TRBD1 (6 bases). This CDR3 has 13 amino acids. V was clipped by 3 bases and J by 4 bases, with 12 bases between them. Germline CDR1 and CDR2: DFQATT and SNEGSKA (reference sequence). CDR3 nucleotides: TGCAGTGCTAGGGGGGGCAGGGTCTATGGCTACACCTTC. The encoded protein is CSARGGRVYGYTF.

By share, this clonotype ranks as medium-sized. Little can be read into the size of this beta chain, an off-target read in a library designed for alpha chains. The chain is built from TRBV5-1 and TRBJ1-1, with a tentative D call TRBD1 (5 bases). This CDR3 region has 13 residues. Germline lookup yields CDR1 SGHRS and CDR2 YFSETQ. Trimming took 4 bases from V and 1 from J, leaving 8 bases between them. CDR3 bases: TGCGCCAGCAGCAGTGGACAGAACACTGAAGCTTTCTTT. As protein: CASSSGQNTEAFF.